This is a list of T cell receptor beta chains from one sample in a study of blood T cell repertoires in COVID-19. Clones were read by immunoSEQ multiplex PCR, and TCRdb kept only the in-frame ones, dropping some. The data hold fewer than 250,000 clones, with about 83% observed a single time. Sequenced input: PBMCs or T cells enriched from blood (not recorded which). Receptor source: a woman aged 50 to 65 who had been exposed to COVID-19. Both conserved end residues are part of each CDR3. D genes are given only for firm matches. Not every row has a clone size; where given, it reads once, few, many or a size class.

>TRBV28|TRBD1|-|TRBJ1-1
CASSFRGPNTEAFF
TGTGCCAGCAGTTTTAGGGGGCCAAACACTGAAGCTTTCTTT
>TRBV7-9|TRBD1|-|TRBJ1-6
CASSFWTGISSYNSPLHF
TGTGCCAGCAGCTTTTGGACAGGGATAAGCTCCTATAATTCACCCCTCCACTTT
>TRBV6-6|-|-|TRBJ1-6
CASSYGTRDSPLHF
TGTGCCAGCAGTTACGGGACAAGGGATTCACCCCTCCACTTT
>TRBV28|-|few|TRBJ1-2
CASSLALYGYTF
TGTGCCAGCAGTTTAGCACTCTATGGCTACACCTTC
>TRBV5-1|TRBD2|-|TRBJ2-5
CASSQLAGEAETQYF
TGCGCCAGCAGCCAGCTAGCGGGGGAAGCTGAGACCCAGTACTTC
>TRBV18|-|-|TRBJ2-7
CASSPSNYEQYF
TGTGCCAGCTCACCCTCTAACTACGAGCAGTACTTC
>TRBV19|-|-|TRBJ2-2
CATRLGRGGELFF
TGTGCCACTCGATTGGGGCGAGGCGGGGAGCTGTTTTTT
>TRBV7-7|TRBD2|once|TRBJ2-5
CASSVAGTSGGETQYF
TGTGCCAGCAGCGTTGCTGGGACTAGCGGGGGAGAGACCCAGTACTTC
>TRBV7-2|TRBD1|-|TRBJ2-1
CASSLVLGQAANEQFF
TGTGCCAGCAGCTTAGTTCTGGGACAGGCAGCCAATGAGCAGTTCTTC
>TRBV7-2|-|-|TRBJ1-1
CASSPLTEAFF
TGTGCCAGCAGCCCCCTAACTGAAGCTTTCTTT
>TRBV25-1|-|-|TRBJ1-1
CASTLDRNTEAFF
TGTGCCAGCACCCTGGACAGGAACACTGAAGCTTTCTTT
>TRBV3-1/TRBV3-2|TRBD1|-|TRBJ1-2
CASSPTSGTGGGGGYTF
TGTGCCAGCAGCCCCACCTCCGGGACAGGGGGCGGGGGCGGCTACACCTTC
>TRBV9|-|-|TRBJ2-3
CASSVSGGTSSTDTQYF
TGTGCCAGCAGCGTCTCCGGGGGTACATCTAGCACAGATACGCAGTATTTT
>TRBV6-4|-|once|TRBJ2-3
CASLSRDPAPDTQYF
TGTGCCAGCCTGTCGCGGGACCCGGCCCCAGATACGCAGTATTTT
>TRBV19|-|-|TRBJ1-1
CASSMVGRDEAFF
TGTGCCAGTAGTATGGTGGGGAGGGATGAAGCTTTCTTT
>TRBV7-9|-|-|TRBJ1-2
CASSFPGDGYTF
TGTGCCAGCAGCTTCCCAGGGGATGGCTACACCTTC
>TRBV5-1|TRBD1|-|TRBJ1-2
CASSPGTVYGYTF
TGCGCCAGCAGCCCCGGGACAGTCTATGGCTACACCTTC
>TRBV18|-|-|TRBJ1-1
CASSPRSEKAEAFF
TGTGCCAGCTCACCCAGATCGGAGAAAGCTGAAGCTTTCTTT
>TRBV6-5|TRBD1|-|TRBJ1-1
CASSSPYRGVTEAFF
TGTGCCAGCAGTTCTCCCTACAGGGGAGTCACTGAAGCTTTCTTT
>TRBV7-2|-|-|TRBJ1-1
CASSQGGWTEAFF
TGTGCCAGCAGCCAAGGGGGATGGACTGAAGCTTTCTTT
>TRBV10-2|-|-|TRBJ1-1
CASTPGAVSGGTEAFF
TGCGCCAGCACCCCAGGGGCAGTCTCTGGCGGCACTGAAGCTTTCTTT
>TRBV6-5|TRBD1|-|TRBJ1-4
CASNRDSLNEKLFF
TGTGCCAGCAACCGGGACAGCCTTAATGAAAAACTGTTTTTT
>TRBV3-1/TRBV3-2|-|-|TRBJ1-1
CASSPAGGLGNTEAFF
TGTGCCAGCAGCCCTGCGGGGGGCTTAGGGAACACTGAAGCTTTCTTT
>TRBV19|TRBD1|-|TRBJ1-2
CASSANRGSGYTF
TGTGCCAGTAGTGCAAACAGGGGGTCCGGCTACACCTTC
>TRBV6-5|TRBD1|once|TRBJ1-2
CASRKRGRPYGYTF
TGTGCCAGCAGAAAGAGGGGGCGGCCCTATGGCTACACCTTC
>TRBV9|-|-|TRBJ2-3
CASSGTAPEDTQYF
TGTGCCAGCAGCGGGACAGCCCCCGAAGATACGCAGTATTTT
>TRBV6-1|-|-|TRBJ1-5
CASSEPPISYQHF
TGTGCCAGCAGTGAACCCCCTATAAGTTACCAGCATTTT
>TRBV3-1/TRBV3-2|-|many|TRBJ2-2
CASDRGGQRSTGELFF
TGTGCCAGTGACCGGGGTGGACAGAGATCCACCGGGGAGCTGTTTTTT
>TRBV6-5|-|-|TRBJ2-7
CASSRRDPGDEQYF
TGTGCCAGCAGTCGACGGGACCCAGGGGACGAGCAGTACTTC
>TRBV6-5|TRBD1|-|TRBJ1-3
CASSYTGTGKGNTIYF
TGTGCCAGCAGTTACACAGGGACAGGGAAGGGAAACACCATATATTTT
>TRBV6-5|-|-|TRBJ1-5
CASSSGGQNQPQHF
TGTGCCAGCAGTTCTGGAGGGCAAAATCAGCCCCAGCATTTT
>TRBV6-4|-|-|TRBJ2-7
CASNSGTPYEQYF
TGTGCCAGCAATTCCGGGACACCCTACGAGCAGTACTTC
>TRBV12-5|-|-|TRBJ2-3
CASGLGLRGLSDTQYF
TGTGCTAGTGGTTTGGGGCTGCGGGGGCTCTCAGATACGCAGTATTTT
>TRBV18|TRBD1|-|TRBJ1-1
CASSPPGTGIIRAEAFF
TGTGCCAGCTCACCACCGGGGACAGGGATTATTAGAGCTGAAGCTTTCTTT
>TRBV5-6|TRBD1|-|TRBJ1-1
CASSWGQEGTEAFF
TGTGCCAGCAGCTGGGGACAGGAGGGAACTGAAGCTTTCTTT
>TRBV2|TRBD1|-|TRBJ2-5
CASSAGGETQYF
TGTGCCAGCAGTGCAGGGGGCGAGACCCAGTACTTC
>TRBV28|-|-|TRBJ1-2
CASSFPGAPIGYTF
TGTGCCAGCAGTTTCCCAGGGGCCCCTATTGGCTACACCTTC
>TRBV7-9|-|few|TRBJ2-5
CASSLVEGIRNF
TGTGCCAGCAGCTTGGTGGAGGGTATAAGGAACTTC
>TRBV28|TRBD1|-|TRBJ1-1
CATTGGTGFGTEAFF
TGTGCCACTACAGGGGGGACAGGGTTTGGAACTGAAGCTTTCTTT
>TRBV5-4|TRBD2|-|TRBJ2-2
CASSLRGAGELFF
TGTGCCAGCAGCCTGCGGGGGGCCGGGGAGCTGTTTTTT
>TRBV27|-|-|TRBJ1-2
CASSTGFNYGYTF
TGTGCCAGCAGTACAGGATTTAACTATGGCTACACCTTC
>TRBV7-8|TRBD1|-|TRBJ1-5
CASSLPGQGQPQHF
TGTGCCAGCAGCCTACCGGGACAGGGTCAGCCCCAGCATTTT
>TRBV9|TRBD1|-|TRBJ1-2
CASSVETGVAYGYTF
TGTGCCAGCAGCGTAGAAACAGGGGTGGCCTATGGCTACACCTTC
>TRBV5-4|-|-|TRBJ2-5
CASRRTPPQETQYF
TGTGCCAGCAGGAGGACACCCCCTCAAGAGACCCAGTACTTC
>TRBV27|TRBD2|-|TRBJ2-7
CASSGTSGTYEQYF
TGTGCCAGCAGTGGGACTAGCGGCACCTACGAGCAGTACTTC
>TRBV13|-|-|TRBJ1-1
CASSLRRGTEAFF
TGTGCCAGCAGCTTAAGGAGGGGCACTGAAGCTTTCTTT
>TRBV7-3|TRBD2|-|TRBJ2-3
CASSLGGATTTTDTQYF
TGTGCCAGCAGCCTCGGGGGGGCGACTACCACCACAGATACGCAGTATTTT
>TRBV27|-|-|TRBJ2-3
CASSLQLASDTQYF
TGTGCCAGCAGTTTACAGCTAGCGTCAGATACGCAGTATTTT
>TRBV27|-|few|TRBJ1-6
CATATTAYNSPLHF
TGTGCCACCGCAACGACAGCATATAATTCACCCCTCCACTTT
>TRBV6-5|TRBD1|-|TRBJ1-3
CASTSGGTELNTIYF
TGTGCCAGCACCTCGGGCGGGACAGAACTTAACACCATATATTTT
>TRBV6-5|TRBD1|-|TRBJ1-2
CASRGTGPYGYTF
TGTGCCAGCAGAGGGACAGGGCCCTATGGCTACACCTTC
>TRBV6-1|-|-|TRBJ1-1
CASSEHMEASNTEAFF
TGTGCCAGCAGTGAACATATGGAGGCCTCGAACACTGAAGCTTTCTTT
>TRBV19|-|few|TRBJ2-2
CASSIAGNTGELFF
TGTGCCAGTAGTATTGCGGGGAACACCGGGGAGCTGTTTTTT
>TRBV29-1|TRBD1|-|TRBJ2-1
CSVSRPGGYNEQFF
TGCAGCGTTTCCAGACCAGGGGGTTACAATGAGCAGTTCTTC